A selection of T cell receptor beta chains follows, all from one sample in a study of OX40 agonist ivuxolimab in advanced cancers. The repertoire was sequenced with immunoSEQ multiplex PCR; TCRdb's copy has only in-frame clones and lacks some. The sample records tens of thousands of clones, roughly 80% being singletons. The sample consisted of CD4+ or CD8+ T cells sorted from blood, taken in a trial of the OX40 agonist ivuxolimab. Receptor source: an adult with an advanced solid tumor such as melanoma, head and neck, liver or kidney cancer. Both conserved end residues are part of each CDR3. Fields, in order: D gene, J gene, clone size, V gene, CDR3 DNA, CDR3 protein. A D gene is named only where the DNA matches it firmly. A row's size may be missing; if present it is once, few, many or a size class.

D: .
J: TRBJ2-1
size: .
V: TRBV2
DNA: TGTGCCAGCAGTAACAGTGGGAGGTCCTACAATGAGCAGTTCTTC
CDR3: CASSNSGRSYNEQFF

D: TRBD2
J: TRBJ2-7
size: .
V: TRBV29-1
DNA: TGCAGCTTCGCGACCCCGACGGCTAGCGGTCGTTACGAGCAGTACTTC
CDR3: CSFATPTASGRYEQYF

D: .
J: TRBJ2-3
size: .
V: TRBV20-1
DNA: TGCAGTGCTAGGACTGATACGCAGTATTTT
CDR3: CSARTDTQYF

D: TRBD2
J: TRBJ2-1
size: .
V: TRBV7-2
DNA: TGTGCCAGCAGCTCTCTGACTAGCGGGAGGGCCAGGTTATACAATGAGCAGTTCTTC
CDR3: CASSSLTSGRARLYNEQFF

D: .
J: TRBJ1-2
size: .
V: TRBV9
DNA: TGTGCCAGCGCCCTCCCCACCGATGGCTACACCTTC
CDR3: CASALPTDGYTF

D: TRBD1
J: TRBJ1-1
size: .
V: TRBV6-6
DNA: TGTGCCAGCAGTCGGGACAGCGTCCGGACTGAAGCTTTCTTT
CDR3: CASSRDSVRTEAFF

D: TRBD1
J: TRBJ1-1
size: .
V: TRBV5-3
DNA: TGTGCCAGAAGTTTAAGGGAGCCTCAGGGGGACACTGAAGCTTTCTTT
CDR3: CARSLREPQGDTEAFF

D: .
J: TRBJ2-5
size: .
V: TRBV19
DNA: TGTGCCAGTAGTCCACAACCACCCCGGCCCATGGGAAAAGAGACCCAGTACTTC
CDR3: CASSPQPPRPMGKETQYF

D: .
J: TRBJ2-7
size: .
V: TRBV6-1
DNA: TGTGCCAGCAGTGAGAAGCAAGTGGGAGCTAGTACACGGCGCGAGCAGTACTTC
CDR3: CASSEKQVGASTRREQYF

D: TRBD2
J: TRBJ2-1
size: .
V: TRBV15
DNA: TGTGCCACCAGCAGAGGTCGGGGGGCCTACAATGAGCAGTTCTTC
CDR3: CATSRGRGAYNEQFF

D: .
J: TRBJ2-3
size: once
V: TRBV7-6
DNA: TGTGCCAGCAGCTTAGTGGGCCCCACAGATACGCAGTATTTT
CDR3: CASSLVGPTDTQYF

D: TRBD2
J: TRBJ2-3
size: .
V: TRBV2
DNA: TGTGCCATCAGGGGGGGACTAGCGGAAGATACGCAGTATTTT
CDR3: CAIRGGLAEDTQYF

D: .
J: TRBJ2-2
size: .
V: TRBV6-5
DNA: TGTGCCAGCAGACTTACTCAGGGCGCCGGGGAGCTGTTTTTT
CDR3: CASRLTQGAGELFF

D: TRBD1
J: TRBJ2-5
size: .
V: TRBV10-3
DNA: TGTGCCATCAGTAGGACAGGGGAAGAGACCCAGTACTTC
CDR3: CAISRTGEETQYF

D: .
J: TRBJ1-1
size: .
V: TRBV5-1
DNA: TGCGCCAGCAGCTTGTCGGTAGGCACTGAAGCTTTCTTT
CDR3: CASSLSVGTEAFF

D: TRBD1
J: TRBJ2-3
size: .
V: TRBV4-2
DNA: TGTGCCAGCAGCCAAGACCACAGGGGGCAGCAAGATACGCAGTATTTT
CDR3: CASSQDHRGQQDTQYF

D: .
J: TRBJ2-2
size: .
V: TRBV6-1
DNA: TGTGCCAGCAGTGAAGCGACTTTGAACACCGGGGAGCTGTTTTTT
CDR3: CASSEATLNTGELFF

D: .
J: TRBJ2-3
size: .
V: TRBV10-3
DNA: TGTGCCATCAGTGAGCTGGGGGGGCGTGATACGCAGTATTTT
CDR3: CAISELGGRDTQYF

D: .
J: TRBJ1-2
size: .
V: TRBV4-2
DNA: TGTGCCAGCAGCCAAGATCTCAGGGGAGTTAGCTATGGCTACACCTTC
CDR3: CASSQDLRGVSYGYTF

D: .
J: TRBJ2-1
size: once
V: TRBV18
DNA: TGTGCCAGCTCACCCCCGAGGGGCCAGAACAATGAGCAGTTCTTC
CDR3: CASSPPRGQNNEQFF

D: TRBD1
J: TRBJ2-2
size: .
V: TRBV5-8
DNA: TGTGCCAGCAGTAGGACAGGGAAAGACACCGGGGAGCTGTTTTTT
CDR3: CASSRTGKDTGELFF

D: TRBD1
J: TRBJ1-2
size: .
V: TRBV29-1
DNA: TGCAGCGCAGCGGACAGGACAGATAACTATGGCTACACCTTC
CDR3: CSAADRTDNYGYTF

D: .
J: TRBJ1-4
size: .
V: TRBV11-2
DNA: TGTGCCAGCAGCTACGGGAGTCTGGGCGAAAAACTGTTTTTT
CDR3: CASSYGSLGEKLFF

D: TRBD1
J: TRBJ2-7
size: .
V: TRBV7-9
DNA: TGTGCCAGCAGCCGACGGGACAGTGTCTCCTACGAGCAGTACTTC
CDR3: CASSRRDSVSYEQYF

D: TRBD1
J: TRBJ1-5
size: .
V: TRBV29-1
DNA: TGCAGCGCAGTGGGACAGCCGAATCAGCCCCAGCATTTT
CDR3: CSAVGQPNQPQHF

D: TRBD1
J: TRBJ1-2
size: once
V: TRBV28
DNA: TGTGCCAGCAGTCGCTGGGTTGTGACAGGGGACGTATATTCTCGCTACACCTTC
CDR3: CASSRWVVTGDVYSRYTF

D: .
J: TRBJ2-1
size: .
V: TRBV7-8
DNA: TGTGCCAGCAGCTTCCTCTTTCGGGGGCGAACTTACAATGAGCAGTTCTTC
CDR3: CASSFLFRGRTYNEQFF

D: .
J: TRBJ1-2
size: .
V: TRBV9
DNA: TGTGCCAGCAGCGTAGATGGCACCCTGAACTATGGCTACACCTTC
CDR3: CASSVDGTLNYGYTF

D: .
J: TRBJ2-3
size: few
V: TRBV5-4
DNA: TGTGCCAGCAGCTTGGCGGGCACAGATACGCAGTATTTT
CDR3: CASSLAGTDTQYF

D: .
J: TRBJ2-1
size: .
V: TRBV7-7
DNA: TGTGCTAGCAGCTTAGCCAGGAGCTCCTACAATGAGCAGTTCTTC
CDR3: CASSLARSSYNEQFF

D: .
J: TRBJ2-3
size: .
V: TRBV29-1
DNA: TGCAGCGTTGAAGTTCCCCCCAGGGGCCACACAGATACGCAGTATTTT
CDR3: CSVEVPPRGHTDTQYF

D: TRBD2
J: TRBJ2-2
size: .
V: TRBV6-5
DNA: TGTGCCAGCAATGAGGGGAGGGTCACCGGGGAGCTGTTTTTT
CDR3: CASNEGRVTGELFF

D: .
J: TRBJ2-3
size: .
V: TRBV28
DNA: TGTGCCAGCAGTTTATACGGGGTAACAGATACGCAGTATTTT
CDR3: CASSLYGVTDTQYF

D: .
J: TRBJ2-3
size: .
V: TRBV19
DNA: TGTGCCAGTAGTATAGAGAGGAGCGGTGGGGGCACAGATACGCAGTATTTT
CDR3: CASSIERSGGGTDTQYF

D: .
J: TRBJ1-4
size: .
V: TRBV4-1
DNA: TGCGCCAGCAGCCCCGGGGTCGGGCTGTTTTTT
CDR3: CASSPGVGLFF

D: .
J: TRBJ2-1
size: .
V: TRBV18
DNA: TGTGCCAGCTCACCATGGGGGAATTCCTACAATGAGCAGTTCTTC
CDR3: CASSPWGNSYNEQFF

D: .
J: TRBJ2-4
size: once
V: TRBV25-1
DNA: TGTGCCAGCAGTGAATGGAGGCAGGGGGGTACCATTCAGTACTTC
CDR3: CASSEWRQGGTIQYF

D: TRBD1
J: TRBJ1-4
size: .
V: TRBV7-8
DNA: TGTGCCAGCAGCTCTATAACAGGGGGCGCCTTCGAAAAACTGTTTTTT
CDR3: CASSSITGGAFEKLFF

D: .
J: TRBJ2-1
size: .
V: TRBV7-3
DNA: TGTGCCAGCAGCCTCCGCGGGCAGAGCTCCTACAATGAGCAGTTCTTC
CDR3: CASSLRGQSSYNEQFF

D: TRBD2
J: TRBJ2-1
size: .
V: TRBV5-6
DNA: TGTGCCAGCAGCTCAACCGAGCGGGGCTTGAGCTCCTACAATGAGCAGTTCTTC
CDR3: CASSSTERGLSSYNEQFF

D: .
J: TRBJ2-7
size: once
V: TRBV11-2
DNA: TGTGCCAGCAGCTTGGAACAGGGATACGAGCAGTACTTC
CDR3: CASSLEQGYEQYF

D: TRBD1
J: TRBJ2-1
size: .
V: TRBV7-2
DNA: TGTGCCAGCAGCATACGGACAGGGGGCATAAATGAGCAGTTCTTC
CDR3: CASSIRTGGINEQFF

D: .
J: TRBJ1-1
size: few
V: TRBV19
DNA: TGTGCCAGTAGTATAGACAGGGACACTGAAGCTTTCTTT
CDR3: CASSIDRDTEAFF

D: TRBD1
J: TRBJ1-6
size: .
V: TRBV7-9
DNA: TGTGCCAGCAACCCGGTCGGGACAGAAGATAATTCACCCCTCCACTTT
CDR3: CASNPVGTEDNSPLHF

D: .
J: TRBJ1-3
size: .
V: TRBV5-5
DNA: TGTGCCAGCAGCGGAACAGGGACTGGAAACACCATATATTTT
CDR3: CASSGTGTGNTIYF